The T cell receptor beta chain under discussion was sequenced for a study of cytotoxic CD8 clonotypes in ibrutinib-treated CLL. Across the whole study: The response samples were taken once patients had been treated for a median of approximately 13 months, range 6 to 36.

Per the germline V gene, CDR1 is SGHRS and CDR2 is YFSETQ. Trimming removed 2 bases at V and 2 bases at J, with 13 bases between. The CDR3 is 15 residues long. General study findings and limits: Starting clonality was above that of age-matched healthy donors and tracked circulating CD8+ T-cell counts. Whereas clonality rose at ibrutinib response, it declined toward baseline at progression.

With sequencing, the targeted depth ranged from 1 in 200,000 to 1 in 1 million T cells. Profiled with immunoSEQ multiplex PCR; TCRdb holds only in-frame clones, not every one. The profile shows 9,500 to 15,000 clones, roughly 60% of them singletons. This clone was counted between two and nine times. Its antigen is undetermined. The J gene is TRBJ1-1, the V gene TRBV5-1; D unresolved. The sequencing used PBMCs, collected before ibrutinib treatment. The clonotype comes from a human donor with chronic lymphocytic leukemia. The CDR3 region is CASSLGLLGNTEAFF. The CDR3 DNA sequence: TGCGCCAGCAGCTTAGGACTTTTGGGAAACACTGAAGCTTTCTTT. Drawing the rest from reference TRBV5-1 and TRBJ1-1, the complete variable domain is KAGVTQTPRYLIKTRGQQVTLSCSPISGHRSVSWYQQTPGQGLQFLFEYFSETQRNKGNFPGRFSGRQFSNSRSEMNVSTLELGDSALYLCASSLGLLGNTEAFFGQGTRLTVV.